One and the same sample provided the 8 T cell receptor beta chains below, sequenced in a study of CD8 T cells in ankylosing spondylitis. Each CDR3 protein is one row after TCRdb ran MiXCR on the 5' RACE reads. The data show approximately 290,000 distinct CDR3 sequences, about a fifth seen once. The sample comprised blood, either unsorted or a sorted T cell fraction (not recorded which). The receptors shown here come from a female donor with ankylosing spondylitis or in good health (not recorded which).

In this sample, this clonotype turned up a few times. V gene TRBV6-1 combines with J gene TRBJ1-1; no reliable D call. Deletions cut 7 bases from V and 2 bases from J, with 17 bases between. This CDR3 has 15 residues. In germline, CDR1 is MNHNS, CDR2 SASEGT. The CDR3 DNA reads TGTGCCAGCATAATTACCCGGGAGCTCAACACTGAAGCTTTCTTT. Its translation: CASIITRELNTEAFF.

The chain combines TRBV19 with TRBJ2-1; TRBD1 matches 8 bases. The trim removed 4 bases at V and 8 bases at J, leaving 10 bases unmatched. The CDR3 is made up of 15 amino acids. Germline V gives CDR1 LNHDA, CDR2 SQIVND (reference sequence). CDR3 in DNA: TGTGCCAGTAGTACTCTCCCCGGGACAGGTTATGAGCAGTTCTTC. It yields the protein CASSTLPGTGYEQFF.

This clonotype showed up many times. The V gene is TRBV29-1, the J gene TRBJ1-2, with TRBD1 matching over 8 bases. V was pared by 6 bases and J by 4 bases, with 10 bases of the junction left unmatched. The germline V gene has CDR1 SQVTM and CDR2 ANQGSEA. The CDR3 length is 14 residues. The DNA of the CDR3 is TGCAGCGTGGGGACAGGTACCTTGTCCTATGGCTACACCTTC. Residues: CSVGTGTLSYGYTF.

There are a few counts of this clonotype. This chain uses TRBV29-1 with TRBJ2-5, with D uncertain. The V and J ends lost 4 bases and 3 bases respectively, with 15 bases between them. There are 14 residues in the CDR3. Germline CDR1 reads SQVTM; CDR2 reads ANQGSEA. The CDR3 nucleotides read TGCAGCGTTGGTGGCAAGGCTAAAAAAGAGACCCAGTACTTC. Translating it yields CSVGGKAKKETQYF.

V gene TRBV20-1 combines with J gene TRBJ2-1; 9 nucleotides match TRBD2. This CDR3 has 15 amino acids. With V trimmed by 3 bases and J by 2 bases, 5 bases remained unmatched. Germline V gene lookup returns CDR1 DFQATT and CDR2 SNEGSKA (reference sequence). Here the CDR3 reads CSASSGTSPYNEQFF. The CDR3 DNA sequence: TGCAGTGCTAGTTCCGGGACTAGCCCCTACAATGAGCAGTTCTTC.

The V and J genes are TRBV29-1 and TRBJ2-4; no clear D. The CDR3 is 13 residues long. The germline V gene has CDR1 SQVTM and CDR2 ANQGSEA. V was pared by 5 bases and J by 8 bases, with 16 bases between. The CDR3 nucleotides read TGCAGCGTTCACTTGAAGATGGTGGACATTCAGTACTTC. Its translation is CSVHLKMVDIQYF.

This clonotype was seen a few times. This chain connects TRBV20-1 to TRBJ1-4, with TRBD1 as a possible D gene (5 bases). Trimming pared 5 bases from V and 2 bases from J, leaving 15 bases between. CDR1 and CDR2 from the germline V gene are DFQATT and SNEGSKA (reference sequence). The CDR3 spans 15 residues. For the CDR3, the DNA is TGCAGTGCTGAGCAGATGGGGGGGACTAATGAAAAACTGTTTTTT. Amino acids: CSAEQMGGTNEKLFF.

This clonotype was observed a few times. The chain is built from TRBV20-1 and TRBJ2-7; D is perhaps TRBD1 or TRBD2 (5 bases each). Germline V gene data show CDR1 as DFQATT and CDR2 as SNEGSKA (reference sequence). Trimming cost V 1 base and J 5 bases, with 15 bases left between them. The CDR3 contains 14 residues. CDR3 DNA sequence: TGCAGTGCTAGAGTTGGCAGGGACCCGGACGAGCAGTACTTC. Amino acids: CSARVGRDPDEQYF.